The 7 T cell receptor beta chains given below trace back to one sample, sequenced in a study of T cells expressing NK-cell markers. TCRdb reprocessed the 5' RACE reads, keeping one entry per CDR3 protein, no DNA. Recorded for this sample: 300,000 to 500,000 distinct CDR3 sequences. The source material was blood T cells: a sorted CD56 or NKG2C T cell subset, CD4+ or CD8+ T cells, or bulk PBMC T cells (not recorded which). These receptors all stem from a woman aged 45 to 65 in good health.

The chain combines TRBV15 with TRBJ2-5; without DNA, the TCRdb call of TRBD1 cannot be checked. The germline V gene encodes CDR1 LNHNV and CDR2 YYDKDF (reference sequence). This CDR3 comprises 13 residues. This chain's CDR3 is CATSRTGQETQYF.

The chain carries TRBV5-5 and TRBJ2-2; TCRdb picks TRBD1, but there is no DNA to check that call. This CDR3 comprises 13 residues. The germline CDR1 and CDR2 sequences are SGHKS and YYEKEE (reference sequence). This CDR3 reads CATGGANTGELFF.

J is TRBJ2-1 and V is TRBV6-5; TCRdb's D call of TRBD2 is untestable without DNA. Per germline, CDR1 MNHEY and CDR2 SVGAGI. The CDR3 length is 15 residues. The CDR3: CASSSERGQYNEQFF.

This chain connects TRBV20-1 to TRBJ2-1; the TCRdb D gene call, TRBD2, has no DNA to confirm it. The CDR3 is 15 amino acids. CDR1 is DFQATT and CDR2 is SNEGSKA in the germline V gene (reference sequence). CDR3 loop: CSAIGTSALDNEQFF.

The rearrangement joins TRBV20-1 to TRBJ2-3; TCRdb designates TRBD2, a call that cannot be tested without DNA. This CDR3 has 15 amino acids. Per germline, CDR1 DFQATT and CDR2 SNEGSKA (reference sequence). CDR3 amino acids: CSAIILAGDTDTQYF.

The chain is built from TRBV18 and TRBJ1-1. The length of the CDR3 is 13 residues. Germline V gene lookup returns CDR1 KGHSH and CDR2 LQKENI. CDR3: CASSPGLNTEAFF.

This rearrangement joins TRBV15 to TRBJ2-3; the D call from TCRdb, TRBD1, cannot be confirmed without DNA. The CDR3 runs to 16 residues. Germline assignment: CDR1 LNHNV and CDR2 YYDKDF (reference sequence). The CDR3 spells CATSRGGGIGSDTQYF.